These 25 T cell receptor beta chains share one sample of origin, sequenced in a study of cytomegalovirus exposure and HLA in healthy donors. A multiplex PCR was run with 60 Vbeta primers and 13 Jbeta primers. Clones were read by immunoSEQ multiplex PCR, and TCRdb kept only the in-frame ones, dropping some. Of about 190,000 clones in the sample, 75% to 85% were seen once. Sequenced: PBMCs. The origin of the receptors is a woman aged 18-30 years in good health and CMV-seropositive.

This clone was recorded once. The genes are TRBV27 and TRBJ2-3, with 8 bases lining up with TRBD1. Germline CDR1 and CDR2: MNHEY and SMNVEV (reference sequence). The CDR3 is 15 residues long. The V segment lost 5 bases and the J segment 5 bases; nucleotides outside the gene matches: 9. CDR3: CASSHGTGAGDTQYF. Written as DNA, the CDR3 is TGTGCCAGCAGTCATGGGACAGGAGCGGGAGATACGCAGTATTTT.

The chain links TRBV5-4 to TRBJ2-5; D may be TRBD2 (5 bases). CDR3 size: 14 residues. V lost 4 bases and J lost 1, with 11 bases in between. Germline CDR1 reads SGHNT; CDR2 reads YYREEE (reference sequence). In DNA, the CDR3 is TGTGCCAGCAGCCCGGGGTGGATCCAAGAGACCCAGTACTTC. Amino acid sequence: CASSPGWIQETQYF.

The genes are TRBV29-1 and TRBJ2-1, with 7 bases aligning to TRBD1. CDR3 length equals 12 residues. Per germline, CDR1 SQVTM and CDR2 ANQGSEA. V lost 7 bases to trimming and J lost 3 bases; unmatched junction nucleotides: 3. This CDR3 is CSAGDSYNEQFF. CDR3 sequence (DNA): TGCAGCGCCGGGGACAGCTACAATGAGCAGTTCTTC.

The J gene is TRBJ1-1, the V gene TRBV4-3; D might be TRBD1 (6 bases). The V end lost 0 bases, the J end lost 0 bases, and 14 bases lay between the germline ends. Germline V gene data show CDR1 as LGHNA and CDR2 as YSLEER. This CDR3 is 17 amino acids long. CDR3 nucleotide sequence: TGCGCCAGCAGCCAAGATTTGGGGGCAAGATTGAACACTGAAGCTTTCTTT. The encoded protein is CASSQDLGARLNTEAFF.

This chain uses TRBV6-1 with TRBJ1-5; possible D gene TRBD1, 6 bases. The germline V gene has CDR1 MNHNS and CDR2 SASEGT. This CDR3 comprises 15 residues. Trimming shortened V by 5 bases and J by 0 bases, and 11 bases separated the two germline ends. CDR3 amino acids: CASSWNRDSNQPQHF. In DNA form, the CDR3 reads TGTGCCAGCAGTTGGAACAGGGATAGCAATCAGCCCCAGCATTTT.

The rearrangement joins TRBV5-6 to TRBJ2-6, with a possible D match to TRBD2 (5 bases). Germline V gene lookup returns CDR1 SGHDT and CDR2 YYEEEE. CDR3 size: 17 residues. Trimming took off 5 bases at V and 0 bases at J, with 15 bases between the two ends. The CDR3 DNA reads TGTGCCAGCAGGGGGAGTTCTCCCCTCTCTGGGGCCAACGTCCTGACTTTC. Translation gives CASRGSSPLSGANVLTF.

The gene calls are TRBV30 and TRBJ2-1; 7 nucleotides line up with TRBD1. The ends lost 3 bases at V and 4 bases at J; junction bases unmatched: 12. CDR1 and CDR2 from the germline V gene are GTSNPN and SVGIG (reference sequence). This CDR3 comprises 16 residues. This CDR3 is CAWSRGGSSFYNEQFF. DNA for the CDR3: TGTGCCTGGAGCAGAGGGGGCTCCTCTTTTTACAATGAGCAGTTCTTC.

The J gene is TRBJ2-7, the V gene TRBV6-1, with D possibly TRBD1 on 6 matching bases. In germline, CDR1 is MNHNS, CDR2 SASEGT. The CDR3 loop spans 12 amino acids. V gave up 8 bases and J gave up 9 bases, with 17 bases separating them. The CDR3 sequence is CASLGAPLRQYV. CDR3 in DNA: TGTGCCAGCCTGGGGGCCCCCCTCCGGCAGTACGTC.

The chain carries TRBV19 and TRBJ1-1; maybe TRBD1 (6 bases). CDR1 is LNHDA, CDR2 SQIVND, per germline (reference sequence). V lost 6 bases to trimming and J lost 1 base, with 18 bases between them. This CDR3 is built from 16 residues. The CDR3 DNA follows: TGTGCCAGTAGGCTGGGGACACTTCATAAGAACACTGAAGCTTTCTTT. This translates into CASRLGTLHKNTEAFF.

The rearrangement uses TRBV6-1 and TRBJ2-4; 10 bases fit TRBD1. The V segment lost 6 bases and the J segment 9 bases; nucleotides outside the gene matches: 8. In germline, CDR1 is MNHNS, CDR2 SASEGT. The CDR3 extends over 14 amino acids. The CDR3 coding sequence is TGTGCCAGCAGGACCGGGACAGGGGATAGCATTCAGTACTTC. It specifies CASRTGTGDSIQYF.

V and J are TRBV5-8 and TRBJ2-1; TRBD1 might be the D (5 bases). The CDR3 is 14 amino acids. CDR1 is SGHTS and CDR2 is YDEGEE in the germline V gene. Trimming pared 1 base from V and 2 bases from J, leaving 7 bases between. CDR3 sequence: CASSLFRAYNEQFF. The CDR3 DNA is TGTGCCAGCAGCTTGTTCAGGGCCTACAATGAGCAGTTCTTC.

V is TRBV6-4 and J is TRBJ2-2; the D is unclear. The germline CDR1 and CDR2 sequences are MRHNA and SNTAGT. CDR3 length: 14 amino acids. V was cut by 3 bases and J by 1 base, with 6 bases left in between. The CDR3 loop is CASSESGNTGELFF. The DNA of the CDR3 is TGTGCCAGCAGTGAATCCGGGAACACCGGGGAGCTGTTTTTT.

This clone was seen only a few times. This chain uses TRBV19 with TRBJ2-5, with a weak D call TRBD2 (6 bases). The end of the DNA is better explained by TRBJ2-7, so the J call may be wrong. CDR3 length: 15 residues. Germline V gene sequence: CDR1 LNHDA, CDR2 SQIVND (reference sequence). The CDR3 nucleotides are TGTGCCAGTAAAAACCGGGAGTATAGCGTCGACGAGCAGTACTTC. This gives the protein CASKNREYSVDEQYF.

The V gene is TRBV19, the J gene TRBJ1-4; D not certain. Germline V gene lookup returns CDR1 LNHDA and CDR2 SQIVND (reference sequence). V was cut by 4 bases and J by 7 bases, with 16 bases left in between. This CDR3 contains 15 residues. CDR3 amino acids: CASSTGLPSSEKLFF. The CDR3, as DNA: TGTGCCAGTAGTACCGGACTCCCCTCGAGTGAAAAACTGTTTTTT.

CDR3 coding DNA: TGTGCCACCAGCCGAGCAGGGGGCAACAATCAGCCCCAGCATTTT. Its translation is CATSRAGGNNQPQHF. The V call is TRBV15, the J call TRBJ1-5; 8 bases map to TRBD1. This CDR3 is built from 15 residues. The germline V gene has CDR1 LNHNV and CDR2 YYDKDF (reference sequence). The V gene end was trimmed by 5 bases and the J gene end by 3 bases; junction bases not matched to a gene: 6.

This chain uses TRBV7-2 with TRBJ1-2, with D hard to call. Germline CDR1 and CDR2: SGHTA and FQGNSA. Deletions cut 1 base from V and 4 bases from J, with 7 bases between. The CDR3 totals 13 residues. CDR3 sequence (DNA): TGTGCCAGCAGCTTAGTTGGCAGCTATGGCTACACCTTC. Translated: CASSLVGSYGYTF. Complete variable domain (other parts from reference TRBV7-2 and TRBJ1-2): GAGVSQSPSNKVTEKGKDVELRCDPISGHTALYWYRQSLGQGLEFLIYFQGNSAPDKSGLPSDRFSAERTGGSVSTLTIQRTQQEDSAVYLCASSLVGSYGYTFGSGTRLTVV.

For the CDR3, the DNA is TGTGCCAGCAGCCCGCCCGGGGGGAACGGCTACACCTTC. Protein sequence: CASSPPGGNGYTF. J is TRBJ1-2 and V is TRBV9; D perhaps matches TRBD1 (5 bases). Looked up from germline, CDR1 is SGDLS and CDR2 is YYNGEE. The V end lost 4 bases, the J end lost 8 bases, and 15 bases lay between the germline ends. The CDR3 contains 13 residues. Full variable domain (rest looked up from reference TRBV9 and TRBJ1-2): DSGVTQTPKHLITATGQRVTLRCSPRSGDLSVYWYQQSLDQGLQFLIQYYNGEERAKGNILERFSAQQFPDLHSELNLSSLELGDSALYFCASSPPGGNGYTFGSGTRLTVV.

The chain couples TRBV6-4 to TRBJ2-3; D gene ambiguous. The CDR3 spans 13 residues. Germline V gene lookup returns CDR1 MRHNA and CDR2 SNTAGT. The V and J ends lost 8 bases and 1 base respectively, with 10 bases between them. This CDR3 is CASPVSGTDTQYF. The CDR3 DNA reads as TGTGCCAGCCCGGTAAGTGGCACAGATACGCAGTATTTT.

This clone was recorded once. V is TRBV28 and J is TRBJ2-4; TRBD2 might be the D (6 bases). In germline, CDR1 is MDHEN, CDR2 SYDVKM. The V end was cut by 6 bases, the J end by 9 bases, with 18 bases between. This CDR3 region has 14 residues. In DNA, the CDR3 is TGTGCCAGCAGGAATTCTAGGGCCGGGGGCATTCAGTACTTC. This sequence encodes CASRNSRAGGIQYF.

This clone turned up a few times. For the CDR3, the DNA is TGCAGCGTCAGCGGGGGGGATAGCAATGAGCAGTTCTTC. Its translation is CSVSGGDSNEQFF. The chain joins TRBV29-1 to TRBJ2-1; 10 bases match TRBD2. The germline CDR1 and CDR2 sequences are SQVTM and ANQGSEA. This CDR3 has 13 amino acids. V lost 6 bases and J lost 6; bases outside the gene matches: 5.

The rearrangement uses TRBV5-4 and TRBJ2-7; D is possibly TRBD1 (6 bases). Germline CDR1 and CDR2: SGHNT and YYREEE (reference sequence). V lost 4 bases and J lost 2, with 13 bases in between. The CDR3 sequence is 14 residues long. CDR3 sequence: CASSPGTPAYEQYF. CDR3 in DNA: TGTGCCAGCAGCCCTGGGACACCCGCCTACGAGCAGTACTTC.

The chain links TRBV6-6 to TRBJ2-2; TRBD2 might be the D (5 bases). CDR1 is MNHNY, CDR2 SVGAGI, per germline (reference sequence). The length of the CDR3 is 13 residues. V was trimmed by 6 bases and J by 1 base, leaving 6 bases between them. CDR3 DNA sequence: TGTGCCAGCAGCACTAGGAACACCGGGGAGCTGTTTTTT. This codes for CASSTRNTGELFF.

This clone was observed a few times. One junction end disagrees with the germline gene, perhaps due to a read error. The V and J genes are TRBV2 and TRBJ2-2; TRBD2 matches 7 bases. The CDR3 has 15 amino acids. Germline CDR1 is SNHLY and CDR2 is FYNNEI. In nucleotides, the CDR3 is TGTGCGAGCACGTTAGCGGGCCATGGGACCGGGGAGCTGTTTTTT. It translates to CASTLAGHGTGELFF.

The CDR3 is CASSTVQGWSNQPQHF. The CDR3 region has the DNA TGTGCCAGCAGTACTGTCCAGGGTTGGAGCAATCAGCCCCAGCATTTT. The chain combines TRBV28 with TRBJ1-5; TRBD1 might be the D (5 bases). Per germline, CDR1 MDHEN and CDR2 SYDVKM. The length of the CDR3 is 16 residues. The V end was cut by 5 bases, the J end by 1 base, with 15 bases between.

The rearrangement uses TRBV9 and TRBJ1-2; 10 nucleotides match TRBD1. From germline, CDR1 is SGDLS and CDR2 YYNGEE. The trim removed 7 bases at V and 7 bases at J, leaving 7 bases unmatched. The CDR3 sequence is 13 residues long. CDR3 protein: CASEGQGISGYTF. DNA of the CDR3: TGTGCCAGCGAGGGACAGGGGATTAGTGGCTACACCTTC.